This TCR beta chain was recovered during a study of cytomegalovirus exposure and HLA in healthy donors. Trimming shortened V by 4 bases and J by 4 bases, and 17 bases separated the two germline ends. The germline gives CDR1 SGHTA, CDR2 FQGNSA. The CDR3 runs 16 residues. Produced via immunoSEQ multiplex PCR; TCRdb's table is partial and in-frame only. The table lists tens of thousands of clones, approximately 93% of them singletons. Sequencing was performed on PBMCs. The sequence derives from a woman aged 25 to 39 in good health and CMV-seropositive. The chain carries TRBV7-2 and TRBJ1-3, with D perhaps matching TRBD1 (6 bases). This chain's CDR3 is CASSYQGRVLGNTIYF. CDR3 sequence (DNA): TGTGCCAGCAGCTACCAGGGGAGGGTGCTCGGAAACACCATATATTTT. Together with reference TRBV7-2 and TRBJ1-3, the CDR3 gives the full variable domain: GAGVSQSPSNKVTEKGKDVELRCDPISGHTALYWYRQSLGQGLEFLIYFQGNSAPDKSGLPSDRFSAERTGGSVSTLTIQRTQQEDSAVYLCASSYQGRVLGNTIYFGEGSWLTVV.